Detailed here is one T cell receptor (beta chain). PCR primers comprised 60 Vbeta and 13 Jbeta primers. Using immunoSEQ multiplex PCR, the repertoire was profiled, and TCRdb retains in-frame clones only, with some absent. The data show 140,000 or so clones, around 67% seen once. The data were taken from a study of cytomegalovirus exposure and HLA in healthy donors. The sample was PBMCs. This TCR was recovered from a man between 18 and 35 years old in good health and CMV-seropositive.

This CDR3 is CASSLVAGSGANVLTF. The CDR3 DNA reads as TGTGCCAGCAGCTTAGTTGCAGGATCTGGGGCCAACGTCCTGACTTTC. The chain joins TRBV7-9 to TRBJ2-6; D gene ambiguous. The length of the CDR3 is 16 residues. CDR1 SEHNR and CDR2 FQNEAQ come from the germline V gene (reference sequence). Deletions cut 1 base from V and 1 base from J, with 8 bases between.